This T cell receptor beta chain was captured by sequencing in a study of cytomegalovirus exposure and HLA in healthy donors. Study in general: It was reported in a later analysis that the approximately 120 validation repertoires used the same platform as the approximately 690 first-cohort repertoires. Broader study findings: Usually a TCR sequence was rare, but some public TCRs were found in many donors. Cytomegalovirus-associated TCR beta chains were listed, numbering 150 to 200. Reports credit the classifier with highly specific, highly sensitive diagnosis of cytomegalovirus status.

Germline CDR1 and CDR2: SGDLS and YYNGEE. The V end was cut by 3 bases, the J end by 4 bases, with 13 bases between. The CDR3 loop spans 14 amino acids. A note on this clone: No antigen is known for it.

The repertoire was sequenced with immunoSEQ multiplex PCR; TCRdb's copy has only in-frame clones and lacks some. The repertoire holds roughly 150,000 clones, with 94% as singletons. Sequenced: PBMCs. This chain links TRBV9 with TRBJ1-1; D is undetermined. The source is a man aged 18 to 29 in good health and CMV-seropositive. CDR3 in amino acids: CASSAITVGTEAFF. CDR3 nucleotide sequence: TGTGCCAGCAGCGCGATCACAGTGGGCACTGAAGCTTTCTTT.